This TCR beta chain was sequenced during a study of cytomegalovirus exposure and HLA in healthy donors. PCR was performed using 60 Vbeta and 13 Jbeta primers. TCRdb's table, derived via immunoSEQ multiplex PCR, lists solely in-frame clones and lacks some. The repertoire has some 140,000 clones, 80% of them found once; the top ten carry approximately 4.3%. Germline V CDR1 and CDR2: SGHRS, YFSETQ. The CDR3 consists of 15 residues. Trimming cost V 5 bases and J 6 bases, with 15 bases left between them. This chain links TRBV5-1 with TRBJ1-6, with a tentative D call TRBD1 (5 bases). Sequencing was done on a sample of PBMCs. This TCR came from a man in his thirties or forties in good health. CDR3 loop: CASRKGPSRNSPLHF. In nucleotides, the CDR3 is TGCGCCAGCAGGAAGGGGCCTAGTCGTAATTCACCCCTCCACTTT.